This record concerns one TCR beta chain sequence. The antigen is undetermined. Repertoires were generated with immunoSEQ multiplex PCR, while TCRdb's copy carries only in-frame clones and drops some. This sample has under 2.5 million clones, with 92% found just once. This CDR3 region has 14 residues. Per the germline V gene, CDR1 is SGHTA and CDR2 is FQGNSA. Trimming removed 5 bases at V and 2 bases at J, with 11 bases between. This entry comes from a study of shared clonotypes between healthy human individuals. Study observations and caveats: An effect of sequencing depth on clonotype sharing among donors was expected.

Source material: naive CD4+ T cells from PBMCs. The subset: CD45RA+ positively selected. The chain couples TRBV7-2 to TRBJ2-3, with D maybe TRBD2 (5 bases). This receptor was taken from a man younger than 35 in good health. Some clones in this sample may be carry-over from other donors' samples. CDR3 sequence (DNA): TGTGCCAGCAGCATCTGGCGGGCCACAGATACGCAGTATTTT. Amino acids: CASSIWRATDTQYF.